A single sample gave rise to the 13 T cell receptor beta chains below, sequenced in a study of T-cell reconstitution after alpha-beta-depleted transplantation in children. Using unique molecular identifiers, the investigators prepared the TCRbeta library. TCRdb analysed the PCR reads with MiXCR anew, one entry per CDR3 protein. Among 700,000 or so distinct CDR3 sequences listed, about an eighth were seen once. The source material was PBMCs, sampled before TCRalphabeta/CD19-depleted stem cell transplant. The receptors come from a girl under 10 years old with congenital amegakaryocytic thrombocytopenia, due to receive a stem cell transplant.

This clonotype was seen many times. CDR3 residues: CSAGTEVGKTQYF. The DNA of the CDR3 is TGCAGTGCTGGGACCGAGGTGGGAAAGACCCAGTACTTC. This chain connects TRBV20-1 to TRBJ2-5; either TRBD1 or TRBD2 may fit D (5 bases each). The ends were cut back, 5 bases at V and 6 bases at J, with 16 bases in the middle. The germline gives CDR1 DFQATT, CDR2 SNEGSKA (reference sequence). CDR3 size: 13 residues.

This clonotype was detected ten times or more. This sequence joins TRBV2 and TRBJ2-3, with D possibly being TRBD2 (5 bases). Germline V gene data show CDR1 as SNHLY and CDR2 as FYNNEI. V lost 3 bases, J lost 4 bases, and 8 bases lay in between. This CDR3 region has 13 residues. The CDR3: CASSEDLADTQYF. DNA for the CDR3: TGTGCCAGCAGTGAGGACTTAGCAGATACGCAGTATTTT.

The chain joins TRBV5-1 to TRBJ2-5; D may be TRBD1 or TRBD2 (6 bases each). CDR3 size: 17 residues. Germline V lookup: CDR1 SGHRS, CDR2 YFSETQ. Trimming stripped 0 bases from V and 5 bases from J, with 20 bases between. Here the CDR3 DNA reads TGCGCCAGCAGCTTGGCGAACCCAGTGGGAGGACAGGAGACCCAGTACTTC. The encoded protein is CASSLANPVGGQETQYF. Supplemented by reference TRBV5-1 and TRBJ2-5, the full variable domain reads KAGVTQTPRYLIKTRGQQVTLSCSPISGHRSVSWYQQTPGQGLQFLFEYFSETQRNKGNFPGRFSGRQFSNSRSEMNVSTLELGDSALYLCASSLANPVGGQETQYFGPGTRLLVL.

This clonotype was counted many times. The chain is built from TRBV7-9 and TRBJ2-7, with 8 bases aligning to TRBD1. This CDR3 is 13 amino acids long. The ends lost 6 bases at V and 1 base at J; junction bases unmatched: 2. Germline CDR1 SEHNR, CDR2 FQNEAQ (reference sequence). The CDR3 DNA follows: TGTGCCAGCAGTCGACAGGGGTCCTACGAGCAGTACTTC. Amino acids: CASSRQGSYEQYF.

The genes are TRBV20-1 and TRBJ2-5; D gene ambiguous. Germline V gene sequence: CDR1 DFQATT, CDR2 SNEGSKA (reference sequence). The V end was cut by 5 bases, the J end by 5 bases, with 12 bases between. The CDR3 runs to 12 residues. CDR3 coding DNA: TGCAGTGCTCGACCGGGCCTGGAGACCCAGTACTTC. Translating gives CSARPGLETQYF.

This clonotype was counted at least ten times. The V gene is TRBV21-1, the J gene TRBJ2-1; TRBD2 is the table's D call and was not checked against the DNA. TRBV21-1 is labeled a pseudogene. CDR3 length: 19 amino acids. The CDR3: CASSKEGRAGGPDYNEQFF. CDR3 nucleotide sequence: TGTGCCAGCAGCAAAGAAGGCCGGGCGGGAGGGCCTGATTACAATGAGCAGTTCTTC.

This clonotype was found many times. CDR3 nucleotides: TGCAGTGCTAGCCAGGGGGGAGGCCAAGAGACCCAGTACTTC. Its translation: CSASQGGGQETQYF. V gene TRBV20-1 combines with J gene TRBJ2-5, with a weak D call TRBD1 (7 bases). Trimming stripped 3 bases from V and 1 base from J, with 12 bases between. Germline CDR1 DFQATT, CDR2 SNEGSKA (reference sequence). The length of the CDR3 is 14 residues.

The V and J genes are TRBV5-1 and TRBJ1-1; D remains unclear. The CDR3 is 14 amino acids. From germline, CDR1 is SGHRS and CDR2 YFSETQ. V dropped 4 bases and J dropped 1 base, with 11 bases sitting between them. The CDR3 here is CASSGSPGNTEAFF. In DNA form, the CDR3 reads TGCGCCAGCAGCGGGAGCCCGGGGAACACTGAAGCTTTCTTT.

In nucleotides, the CDR3 is TGTGCCAGCAGAAGAACAGGAAATAGCAATCAGCCCCAGCATTTT. It specifies CASRRTGNSNQPQHF. The genes are TRBV12-3 or TRBV12-4 and TRBJ1-5, with D possibly being TRBD1 (5 bases). This CDR3 is 15 amino acids long. The germline V and J ends were trimmed by 6 bases and 0 bases, with 12 bases remaining between them.

In this sample, this clonotype turned up many times. The chain has TRBV10-3 and TRBJ1-6; possible D gene TRBD1, 6 bases. Germline loops: CDR1 ENHRY, CDR2 SYGVKD. V was cut by 6 bases and J by 5 bases, with 8 bases left in between. CDR3 length: 13 amino acids. CDR3: CAISGTNNSPLHF. CDR3 sequence (DNA): TGTGCCATCAGCGGGACAAATAATTCACCCCTCCACTTT.

This clonotype was found many times. This chain uses TRBV20-1 with TRBJ1-5; 8 positions agree with TRBD1. The junction had 6 bases not matched to a gene; V was cut back by 4 bases and J by 4 bases. This CDR3 region has 14 residues. CDR1 and CDR2 (germline): DFQATT, SNEGSKA (reference sequence). CDR3 coding DNA: TGCAGTGCTAAGCCGGGACAGGCGAATCAGCCCCAGCATTTT. Protein sequence: CSAKPGQANQPQHF.

This clonotype occurred many times. The rearrangement joins TRBV7-9 to TRBJ2-1; 8 bases map to TRBD1. CDR3 size: 14 residues. CDR1 and CDR2 from the germline V gene are SEHNR and FQNEAQ (reference sequence). J gave up 7 bases and V 6 bases, and 8 bases lay outside the gene matches. This chain's CDR3 is CASSWDRWGNEQFF. The DNA of the CDR3 is TGTGCCAGCAGTTGGGACAGGTGGGGGAATGAGCAGTTCTTC.

This clonotype was detected a few times. In DNA, the CDR3 is TGTGCCAGCAGCTTTAGTAGGTCGGCTGTCTACAATGAGCAGTTCTTC. It specifies CASSFSRSAVYNEQFF. This sequence joins TRBV7-8 and TRBJ2-1; no definite D call. V was pared by 3 bases and J by 3 bases, with 15 bases between. This CDR3 is built from 16 residues. The germline CDR1 and CDR2 sequences are SGHVS and FQNEAQ. The entire variable domain, with the rest obtained from reference TRBV7-8 and TRBJ2-1, is as follows: GAGVSQSPRYKVAKRGQDVALRCDPISGHVSLFWYQQALGQGPEFLTYFQNEAQLDKSGLPSDRFFAERPEGSVSTLKIQRTQQEDSAVYLCASSFSRSAVYNEQFFGPGTRLTVL.